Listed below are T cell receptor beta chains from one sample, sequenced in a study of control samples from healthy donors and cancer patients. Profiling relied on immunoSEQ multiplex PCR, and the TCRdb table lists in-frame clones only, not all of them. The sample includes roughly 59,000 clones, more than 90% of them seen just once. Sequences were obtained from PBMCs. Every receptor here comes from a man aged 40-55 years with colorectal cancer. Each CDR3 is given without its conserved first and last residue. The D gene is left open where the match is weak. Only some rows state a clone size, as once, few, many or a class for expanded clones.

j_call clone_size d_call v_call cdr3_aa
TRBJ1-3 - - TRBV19 ASSSPGQYSGNTIY
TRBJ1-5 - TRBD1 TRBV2 ASSFSGTGDQPQH
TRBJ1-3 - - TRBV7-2 ASSLPGETLGNTIY
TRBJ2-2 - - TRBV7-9 ASIWGQANTGELF
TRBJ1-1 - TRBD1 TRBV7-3 ASSSLTGRGTEAF
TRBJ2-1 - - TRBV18 ASSPLPGNNEQF
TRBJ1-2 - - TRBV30 AWSVERTYGYT
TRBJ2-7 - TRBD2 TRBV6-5 ASSRGLAGEQY
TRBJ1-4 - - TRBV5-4 ASSLVGGGQKLF
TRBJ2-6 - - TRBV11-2 ASSLGDAVSGANVLT
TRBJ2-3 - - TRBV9 ASSVEAGRTTDTQY
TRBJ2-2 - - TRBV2 ASRPDRHTGELF
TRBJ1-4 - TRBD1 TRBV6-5 ASSHYRGGPEELF
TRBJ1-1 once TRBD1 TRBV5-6 ASSLGTGNMNTEAF
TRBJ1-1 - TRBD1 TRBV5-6 ASSLVAGTVGTEAF
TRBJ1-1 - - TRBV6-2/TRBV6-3 ASSYSPGMRLDHTEAF
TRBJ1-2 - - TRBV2 ASSDSYPGWGRYGYT
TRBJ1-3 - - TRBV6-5 ASSQWGSGNTIY
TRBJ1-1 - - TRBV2 ASSDLGLRSTEAF
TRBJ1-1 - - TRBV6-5 ASGDRPGRGTEAF
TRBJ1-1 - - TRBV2 ASKGGGYTEAF
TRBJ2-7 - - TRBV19 ASSIDGTTYEQY
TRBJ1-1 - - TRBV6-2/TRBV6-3 ASSLQGLGNTEAF
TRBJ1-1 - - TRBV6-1 ASSDRRPMNTEAF
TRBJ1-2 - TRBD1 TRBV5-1 ASSLEGQPPGYT
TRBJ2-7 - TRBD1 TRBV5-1 ASSWKAGGLGYEQY
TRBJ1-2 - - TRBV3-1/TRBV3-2 ASSPPGGYGYT
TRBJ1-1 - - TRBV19 ASSIGAPGPNTEAF
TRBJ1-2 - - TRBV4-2 ASSQEGANYGYT
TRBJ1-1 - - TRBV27 ASSLLENTEAF
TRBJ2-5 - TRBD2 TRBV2 ASSDPAGGLKTQY
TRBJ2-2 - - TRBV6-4 ASSVSYPPVELF
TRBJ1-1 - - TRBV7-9 ASSLENRAAEAF
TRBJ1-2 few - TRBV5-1 ASSPLDSRGVRGYT
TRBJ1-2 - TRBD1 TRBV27 ASSGRDRGTYGYT
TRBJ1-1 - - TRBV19 ASSMQRPQMNTEAF
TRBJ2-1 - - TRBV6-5 ASRSGGEQF
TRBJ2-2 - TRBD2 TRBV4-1 ASSQDYQAGGGGELF
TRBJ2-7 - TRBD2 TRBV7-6 ASSLWAGGDNEQY
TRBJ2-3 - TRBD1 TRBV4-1 ASSWPSGTGATDTQY
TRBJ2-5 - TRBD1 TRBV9 ASSSTGARETQY